Each of the 27 T cell receptor beta chains below was sequenced from the same sample in a study of blood T cells in healthy people across ages. With a J-beta primer mix and a sample-barcoded 5' primer, a second PCR ran about 7 to 12 cycles. TCRdb processed the 5' RACE reads anew with MiXCR; each CDR3 protein has one entry. The table lists around 1.7 million distinct CDR3 sequences, roughly 30% of them singletons, with around 7.7% in the top ten. The source material was blood. These receptor sequences come from a woman aged 25 to 39 in good health.

This clonotype was seen only a few times. This chain uses TRBV20-1 with TRBJ1-2; 9 bases match TRBD1. The CDR3 is 13 amino acids. Germline V lookup: CDR1 DFQATT, CDR2 SNEGSKA (reference sequence). V shed 7 bases and J 3 bases; nucleotides not matched to a gene: 6. CDR3 nucleotides: TGCAGTGTAGCGGGACAGGGCGACTATGGCTACACCTTC. This sequence encodes CSVAGQGDYGYTF.

The V gene is TRBV20-1, the J gene TRBJ1-5; D is uncertain. V was trimmed by 6 bases and J by 2 bases, leaving 8 bases between them. Germline V gene sequence: CDR1 DFQATT, CDR2 SNEGSKA (reference sequence). The CDR3 has 12 amino acids. The CDR3, as DNA: TGCAGTGCCAGTGGGGGCAATCAGCCCCAGCATTTT. The encoded protein is CSASGGNQPQHF.

This clonotype has just a few counts. This chain links TRBV20-1 with TRBJ1-6, with 7 positions matching TRBD1. The CDR3 runs to 18 residues. Trimming cost V 3 bases and J 0 bases; bases outside gene matches: 11. Germline V CDR1 and CDR2: DFQATT, SNEGSKA (reference sequence). CDR3 DNA sequence: TGCAGTGCTAGTGGAGGTCCACAGGGGCCCTCCTATAATTCACCCCTCCACTTT. Translation: CSASGGPQGPSYNSPLHF.

This clonotype was observed a handful of times. The rearrangement joins TRBV25-1 to TRBJ2-2; possibly TRBD2 for D (6 bases). Trimming took off 6 bases at V and 5 bases at J, with 13 bases between the two ends. Germline V CDR1 and CDR2: MGHDK, SYGVNS. The CDR3 loop spans 14 amino acids. The CDR3: CASRVTRGTGELFF. The CDR3 DNA sequence: TGTGCCAGCAGAGTAACGCGGGGTACCGGGGAGCTGTTTTTT.

The chain recombines TRBV6-2 or TRBV6-3 with TRBJ1-5; D uncertain. CDR3 length: 13 amino acids. V was pared by 11 bases and J by 4 bases, with 15 bases between. Germline values: CDR1 MNHEY, CDR2 SVGEGT. As DNA, the CDR3 is TGTGCCGGCATCTGGAGGGTGAATCAGCCCCAGCATTTT. This codes for CAGIWRVNQPQHF.

The chain combines TRBV9 with TRBJ2-5; perhaps TRBD2 as D (7 bases). In germline, CDR1 is SGDLS, CDR2 YYNGEE. The CDR3 contains 16 residues. The germline V and J ends were trimmed by 1 base and 1 base, with 14 bases remaining between them. The CDR3, as DNA: TGTGCCAGCAGCGTAAGGGCGGGGGCCTTCCAAGAGACCCAGTACTTC. This gives the protein CASSVRAGAFQETQYF. Based on the CDR3 plus reference TRBV9 and TRBJ2-5, the full variable domain is DSGVTQTPKHLITATGQRVTLRCSPRSGDLSVYWYQQSLDQGLQFLIQYYNGEERAKGNILERFSAQQFPDLHSELNLSSLELGDSALYFCASSVRAGAFQETQYFGPGTRLLVL.

V and J are TRBV14 and TRBJ1-6, with 9 bases fitting TRBD1. J lost 8 bases, V lost 4 bases, and 6 bases had no gene match. The CDR3 is 15 residues long. The V gene's germline CDR1 is SGHDN and CDR2 FVKESK. The CDR3 DNA is TGTGCCAGCAGCCTCTTACAGGGGGCTTATTCACCCCTCCACTTT. Its translation is CASSLLQGAYSPLHF.

This chain uses TRBV12-3 or TRBV12-4 with TRBJ2-7, with D tentatively TRBD2 (6 bases). The germline V and J ends were trimmed by 6 bases and 2 bases, with 17 bases remaining between them. This CDR3 has 15 residues. CDR3 residues: CASRPPGLEPYEQYF. For the CDR3, the DNA is TGTGCCAGCAGACCACCGGGACTTGAACCCTACGAGCAGTACTTC.

J is TRBJ2-5 and V is TRBV5-1, with D maybe TRBD1 (6 bases). CDR3 length equals 16 residues. Germline-derived CDR1 and CDR2 are SGHRS and YFSETQ. V shed 1 base and J shed 1 base, with 14 bases lying between them. The chain's CDR3 is CASSLSRTGTQETQYF. The DNA for the CDR3 is TGCGCCAGCAGCTTGTCTAGAACAGGGACCCAAGAGACCCAGTACTTC.

The chain joins TRBV3-1 to TRBJ2-7; D unclear. The V end was cut by 4 bases, the J end by 7 bases, with 11 bases between. Germline V gene sequence: CDR1 LGHDT, CDR2 YNNKEL (reference sequence). This CDR3 has 12 amino acids. The CDR3 spells CASSPHGPEQYF. The CDR3 nucleotides read TGTGCCAGCAGCCCCCATGGACCGGAGCAGTACTTC.

This clonotype was counted at least ten times. V usage is TRBV7-3 and J usage is TRBJ2-5; D may be TRBD2 (5 bases). Germline CDR1 reads SGHTA; CDR2 reads FQGTGA. The CDR3 totals 15 residues. V was trimmed by 1 base and J by 5 bases, leaving 14 bases between them. The CDR3 protein is CASSLNPGTRETQYF. CDR3 nucleotides: TGTGCCAGCAGCTTAAACCCGGGAACTAGGGAGACCCAGTACTTC.

V gene TRBV6-2 or TRBV6-3 combines with J gene TRBJ2-1; 15 nucleotides agree with TRBD2. This CDR3 comprises 16 residues. Germline V gene data show CDR1 as MNHEY and CDR2 as SVGEGT. Losses at the gene ends were 6 bases for V and 10 bases for J; bases not matched to a gene: 10. In DNA, the CDR3 is TGTGCCAGCAGCGATGGACTAGCGGGAGGGCGGGGCGAGCAGTTCTTC. It is translated as CASSDGLAGGRGEQFF.

The CDR3 DNA reads as TGCGCCAGCAGCCCCCGCACAGGCACCTACGAGCAGTTCTTC. It yields the protein CASSPRTGTYEQFF. The chain couples TRBV5-1 to TRBJ2-1, with D maybe TRBD1 (5 bases). Germline V gives CDR1 SGHRS, CDR2 YFSETQ. This CDR3 spans 14 amino acids. V was pared by 4 bases and J by 10 bases, with 18 bases between.

The chain uses TRBV28 and TRBJ1-1, with unresolved D. Per the germline V gene, CDR1 is MDHEN and CDR2 is SYDVKM. This CDR3 region has 13 residues. V lost 6 bases and J lost 0, with 8 bases in between. The CDR3 protein is CASRRLMNTEAFF. The CDR3 DNA sequence: TGTGCCAGCAGAAGACTAATGAACACTGAAGCTTTCTTT.

The J gene is TRBJ2-3, the V gene TRBV4-3, with 7 bases lining up with TRBD1. Looked up from germline, CDR1 is LGHNA and CDR2 is YSLEER. This CDR3 spans 15 amino acids. The V gene end was trimmed by 5 bases and the J gene end by 2 bases; junction bases not matched to a gene: 7. CDR3 sequence: CASSYRQGYTDTQYF. CDR3 nucleotide sequence: TGCGCCAGCAGCTACCGACAGGGATACACAGATACGCAGTATTTT.

J is TRBJ2-5 and V is TRBV25-1, with 7 bases aligning to TRBD2. The CDR3 extends over 16 amino acids. Trimming removed 4 bases from V and 2 bases from J; junction bases left unmatched: 10. In germline, CDR1 is MGHDK, CDR2 SYGVNS. CDR3 loop: CASSGGLAAVQETQYF. CDR3 in DNA: TGTGCCAGCAGTGGTGGGCTAGCGGCTGTTCAAGAGACCCAGTACTTC.

The chain recombines TRBV6-5 with TRBJ2-3; 11 bases map to TRBD1. With V trimmed by 6 bases and J by 5 bases, 4 bases remained unmatched. The CDR3 runs 14 residues. CDR1 and CDR2 from the germline V gene are MNHEY and SVGAGI. CDR3 in DNA: TGTGCCAGCAGCGCGGACAGGGGGCAAGATACGCAGTATTTT. It yields the protein CASSADRGQDTQYF.

This clonotype was seen just once. This sequence may be a read error, since a much larger clone differs from it by one base. Because it lacks the conserved phenylalanine or tryptophan at the end, this CDR3 is likely a read error. The V and J genes are TRBV29-1 and TRBJ2-1, with a tentative D call TRBD1 (5 bases). CDR3 size: 14 residues. V gave up 7 bases and J gave up 0 bases, with 13 bases separating them. From germline, CDR1 is SQVTM and CDR2 ANQGSEA. DNA for the CDR3: TGCAGCGGGTGGACACCGAGCTCCTACAATGAGCAGTTCTTA. Its protein is CSGWTPSSYNEQFL.

The rearrangement joins TRBV18 to TRBJ2-7; no definite D call. Germline lookup yields CDR1 KGHSH and CDR2 LQKENI. The CDR3 loop spans 14 amino acids. The V and J ends lost 3 bases and 7 bases respectively, with 16 bases between them. The CDR3 coding sequence is TGTGCCAGCTCACCTCAGACCCCCGTGGGGGAGCAGTACTTC. Protein: CASSPQTPVGEQYF.

There are many counts of this clonotype. The chain links TRBV4-3 to TRBJ2-3, with 9 positions matching TRBD2. This CDR3 spans 18 amino acids. Germline V CDR1 and CDR2: LGHNA, YSLEER. J was trimmed by 6 bases and V by 0 bases; bases with no gene match: 13. The CDR3 nucleotides are TGCGCCAGCAGCCAAGATTTCAAAGGGCTAGCGGGATCGGATACGCAGTATTTT. This codes for CASSQDFKGLAGSDTQYF.

This clonotype has a handful of counts. The chain is built from TRBV3-1 and TRBJ2-5, with 13 bases aligning to TRBD2. V shed 3 bases and J 5 bases; nucleotides not matched to a gene: 9. This CDR3 is built from 17 residues. Germline loops: CDR1 LGHDT, CDR2 YNNKEL (reference sequence). The CDR3 bases are TGTGCCAGCAGCCACCGCCAGACTAGCGGGGGGATGGAGACCCAGTACTTC. Residues: CASSHRQTSGGMETQYF.

The chain employs TRBV6-1 and TRBJ2-5, with a possible D match to TRBD1 (6 bases). The CDR3 is 15 residues long. Germline V gene data show CDR1 as MNHNS and CDR2 as SASEGT. With 2 bases removed from V and 4 bases from J, the gap between germline ends came to 14 bases. The CDR3 region is CASSESATGRETQYF. The CDR3 nucleotides are TGTGCCAGCAGTGAAAGCGCCACAGGGCGAGAGACCCAGTACTTC.

The rearrangement joins TRBV10-3 to TRBJ1-1; no firm D call. The CDR3 consists of 13 residues. The V gene's germline CDR1 is ENHRY and CDR2 SYGVKD. V lost 4 bases and J 4 bases, leaving 10 bases between the germline ends. The CDR3 is CAISGLVGTEAFF. The CDR3 DNA reads as TGTGCCATCAGTGGCCTTGTGGGCACTGAAGCTTTCTTT.

On this clonotype itself: This may come from a read error, since a much larger clone is one base off. CDR3 bases: TGTGCCAGCAGTGGAGGGGTTCTAGCGGAGGCTCTTCTAGCCTACAATGAGCAGTTCTTC. Protein: CASSGGVLAEALLAYNEQFF. The rearrangement uses TRBV6-2 or TRBV6-3 and TRBJ2-1; 7 nucleotides agree with TRBD2. V gave up 5 bases and J gave up 2 bases; unmatched junction bases: 21. The length of the CDR3 is 20 residues. The germline V gene encodes CDR1 MNHEY and CDR2 SVGEGT.

This clonotype was recorded at least ten times. CDR3 residues: CASSLEGRDEQFF. DNA of the CDR3: TGCGCCAGCAGCTTGGAAGGGCGGGATGAGCAGTTCTTC. V and J are TRBV5-1 and TRBJ2-1; D possibly corresponds to TRBD2 (5 bases). The CDR3 is made up of 13 amino acids. The V gene's germline CDR1 is SGHRS and CDR2 YFSETQ. V was shortened by 0 bases and J by 8 bases, with 9 bases between the two germline ends.

On this clonotype itself: A clone one base away is much larger, so this may be a read error. The chain couples TRBV7-9 to TRBJ2-7, with TRBD2 matching 9 bases. This CDR3 region has 17 residues. Germline V gene sequence: CDR1 SEHNR, CDR2 FQNEAQ (reference sequence). The CDR3 DNA reads TGTGCCAGCAGCCCGGTTGCGGGCGGGGGGGCCTTGAAGACCCAGAACTTC. Amino acids: CASSPVAGGGALKTQNF.

At least ten counts were recorded for this clonotype. CDR3: CASSLVPHGYTF. The CDR3 nucleotides are TGTGCCAGCAGTTTAGTTCCCCATGGCTACACCTTC. The rearrangement uses TRBV12-3 or TRBV12-4 and TRBJ1-2; D not resolved. CDR3 length equals 12 residues. Trimming left V 1 base short and J 6 bases short, with 6 bases between.